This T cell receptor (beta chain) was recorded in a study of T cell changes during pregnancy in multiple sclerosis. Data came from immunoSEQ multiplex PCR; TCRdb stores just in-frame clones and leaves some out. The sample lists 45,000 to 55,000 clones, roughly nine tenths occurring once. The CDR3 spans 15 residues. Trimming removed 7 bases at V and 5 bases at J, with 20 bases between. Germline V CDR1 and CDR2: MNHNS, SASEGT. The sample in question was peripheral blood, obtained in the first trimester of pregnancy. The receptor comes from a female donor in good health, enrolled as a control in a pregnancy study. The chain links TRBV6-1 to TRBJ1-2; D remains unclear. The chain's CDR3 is CASKTGNVDLYGYTF. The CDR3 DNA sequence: TGTGCCAGCAAGACGGGGAACGTTGACCTTTATGGCTACACCTTC.